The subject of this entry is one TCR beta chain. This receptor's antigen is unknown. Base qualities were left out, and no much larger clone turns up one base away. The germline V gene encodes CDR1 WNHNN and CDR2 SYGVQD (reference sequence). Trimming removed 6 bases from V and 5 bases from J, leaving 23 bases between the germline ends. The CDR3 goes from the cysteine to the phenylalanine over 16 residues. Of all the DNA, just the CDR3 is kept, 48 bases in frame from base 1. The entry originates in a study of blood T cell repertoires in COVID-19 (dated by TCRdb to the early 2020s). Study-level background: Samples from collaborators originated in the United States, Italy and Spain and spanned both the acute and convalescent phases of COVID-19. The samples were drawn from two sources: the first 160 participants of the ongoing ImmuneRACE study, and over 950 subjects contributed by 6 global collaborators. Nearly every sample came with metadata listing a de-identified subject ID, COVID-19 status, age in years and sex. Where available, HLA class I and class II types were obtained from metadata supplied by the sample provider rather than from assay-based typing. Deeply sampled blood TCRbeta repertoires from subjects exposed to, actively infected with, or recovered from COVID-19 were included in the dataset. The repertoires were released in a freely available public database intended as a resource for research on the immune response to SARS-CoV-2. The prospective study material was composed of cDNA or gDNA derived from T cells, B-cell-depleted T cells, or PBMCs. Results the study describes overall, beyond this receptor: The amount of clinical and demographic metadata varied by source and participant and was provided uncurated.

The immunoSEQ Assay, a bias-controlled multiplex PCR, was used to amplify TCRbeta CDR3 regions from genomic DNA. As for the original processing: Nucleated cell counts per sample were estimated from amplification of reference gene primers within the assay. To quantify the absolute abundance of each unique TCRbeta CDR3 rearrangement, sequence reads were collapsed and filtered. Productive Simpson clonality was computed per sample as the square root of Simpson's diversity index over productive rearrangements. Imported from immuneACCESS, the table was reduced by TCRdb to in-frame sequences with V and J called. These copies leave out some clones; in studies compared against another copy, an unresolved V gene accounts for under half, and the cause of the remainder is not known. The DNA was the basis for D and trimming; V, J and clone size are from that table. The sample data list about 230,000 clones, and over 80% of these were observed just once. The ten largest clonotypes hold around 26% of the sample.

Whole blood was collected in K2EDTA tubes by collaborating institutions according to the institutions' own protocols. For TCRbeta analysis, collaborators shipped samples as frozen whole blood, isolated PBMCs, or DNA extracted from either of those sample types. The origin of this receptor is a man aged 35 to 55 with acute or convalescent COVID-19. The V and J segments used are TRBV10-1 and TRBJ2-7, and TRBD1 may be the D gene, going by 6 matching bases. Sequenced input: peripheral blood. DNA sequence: TGCGCCAGCAGCCCTTCGAGCAGGGGTATAACAGACGAGCAGTACTTC. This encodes CASSPSSRGITDEQYF.